This TCR beta chain was recovered during a study of T-cell reconstitution after alpha-beta-depleted transplantation in children. In this sample, this clonotype turned up a few times. The authors prepared the TCRbeta library with unique molecular identifiers. MiXCR, run by TCRdb on the PCR reads, gives a single entry per CDR3 protein. Here the sample spans approximately 640,000 distinct CDR3 sequences, roughly 15% being singletons. This specimen was PBMCs from the stem cell graft donor, taken from the stem cell graft. The sequence derives from a human donor who donated a stem cell graft to a child with acute myeloid leukemia.

The CDR3, as DNA: TGTGCCAGCAGCTTAATAGGGGAGGCGCGGGGCACTGAAGCTTTCTTT. Protein sequence: CASSLIGEARGTEAFF. The rearrangement links TRBV7-8 to TRBJ1-1, with D possibly being TRBD1 (5 bases). The length of the CDR3 is 16 residues. V lost 2 bases and J lost 4, with 17 bases in between. Germline lookup yields CDR1 SGHVS and CDR2 FQNEAQ.